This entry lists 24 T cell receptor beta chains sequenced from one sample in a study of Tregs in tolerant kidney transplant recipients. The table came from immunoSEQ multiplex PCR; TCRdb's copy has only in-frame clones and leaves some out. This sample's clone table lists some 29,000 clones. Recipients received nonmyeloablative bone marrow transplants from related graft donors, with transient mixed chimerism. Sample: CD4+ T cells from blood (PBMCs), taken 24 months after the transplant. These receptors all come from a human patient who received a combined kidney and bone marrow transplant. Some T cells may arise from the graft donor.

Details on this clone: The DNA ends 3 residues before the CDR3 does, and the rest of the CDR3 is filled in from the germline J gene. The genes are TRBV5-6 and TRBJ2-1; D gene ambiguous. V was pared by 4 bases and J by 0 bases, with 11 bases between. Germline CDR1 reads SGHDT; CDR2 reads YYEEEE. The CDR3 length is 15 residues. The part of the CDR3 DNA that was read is TGTGCCAGCAGCCCAAGCAAGAGCTCCTACAATGAG. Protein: CASSPSKSSYNE. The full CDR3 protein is CASSPSKSSYNEQFF.

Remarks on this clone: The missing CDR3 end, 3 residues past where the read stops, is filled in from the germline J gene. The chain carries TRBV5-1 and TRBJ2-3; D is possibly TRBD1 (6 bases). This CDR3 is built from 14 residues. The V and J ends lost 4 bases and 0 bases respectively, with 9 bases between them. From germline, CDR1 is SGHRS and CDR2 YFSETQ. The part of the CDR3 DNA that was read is TGCGCCAGCAGCGACAGGTCTAGCACAGATACG. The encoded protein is CASSDRSSTDT. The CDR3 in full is CASSDRSSTDTQYF.

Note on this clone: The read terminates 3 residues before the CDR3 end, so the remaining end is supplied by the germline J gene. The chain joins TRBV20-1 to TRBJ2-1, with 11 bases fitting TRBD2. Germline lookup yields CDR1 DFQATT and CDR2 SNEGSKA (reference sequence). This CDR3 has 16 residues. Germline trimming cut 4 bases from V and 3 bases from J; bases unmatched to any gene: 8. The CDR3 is CSATPLLAGDYNEQFF. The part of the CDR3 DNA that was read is TGCAGTGCTACCCCCCTACTAGCGGGAGACTACAATGAG.

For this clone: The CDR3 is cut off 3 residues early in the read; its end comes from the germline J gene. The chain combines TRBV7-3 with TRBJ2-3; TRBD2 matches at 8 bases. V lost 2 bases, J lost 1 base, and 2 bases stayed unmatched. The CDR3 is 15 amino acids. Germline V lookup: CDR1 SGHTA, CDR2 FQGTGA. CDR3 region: CASSLPTSGTDTQYF. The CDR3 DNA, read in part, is TGTGCCAGCAGCTTACCGACTAGCGGCACAGATACG.

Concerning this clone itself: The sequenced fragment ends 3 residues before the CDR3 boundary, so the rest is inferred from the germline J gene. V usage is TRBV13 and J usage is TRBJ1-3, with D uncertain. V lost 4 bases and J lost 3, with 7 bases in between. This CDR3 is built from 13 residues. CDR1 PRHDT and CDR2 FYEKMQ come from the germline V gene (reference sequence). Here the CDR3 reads CASSSDYGNTIYF. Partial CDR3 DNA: TGTGCCAGCAGCTCAGACTATGGAAACACC.

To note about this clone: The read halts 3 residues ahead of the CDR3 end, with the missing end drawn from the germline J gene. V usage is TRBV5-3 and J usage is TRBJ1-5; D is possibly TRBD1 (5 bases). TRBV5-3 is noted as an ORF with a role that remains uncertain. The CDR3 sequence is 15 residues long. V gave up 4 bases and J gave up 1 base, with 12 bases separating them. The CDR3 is CARSTPGESNQPQHF. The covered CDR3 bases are TGTGCCAGAAGCACGCCGGGGGAGAGCAATCAGCCC.

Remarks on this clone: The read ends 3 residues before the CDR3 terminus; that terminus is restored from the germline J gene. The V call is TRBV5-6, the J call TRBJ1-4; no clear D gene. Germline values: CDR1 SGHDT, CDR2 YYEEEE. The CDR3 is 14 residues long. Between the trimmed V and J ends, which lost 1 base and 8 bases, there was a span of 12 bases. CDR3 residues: CASSLYTTGEKLFF. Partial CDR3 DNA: TGTGCCAGCAGCTTGTACACAACGGGGGAAAAA.

The CDR3 protein is CASSTNSGRYTGELFF. The CDR3 bases that were read are TGTGCCAGCAGCACCAATAGCGGGAGGTACACCGGGGAG. The chain uses TRBV9 and TRBJ2-2; 10 positions match TRBD2. The read falls 3 residues short of the CDR3 end, and the missing part is taken from the germline J gene. CDR3 length equals 16 residues. V lost 4 bases to trimming and J lost 3 bases; unmatched junction nucleotides: 6. In germline, CDR1 is SGDLS, CDR2 YYNGEE.

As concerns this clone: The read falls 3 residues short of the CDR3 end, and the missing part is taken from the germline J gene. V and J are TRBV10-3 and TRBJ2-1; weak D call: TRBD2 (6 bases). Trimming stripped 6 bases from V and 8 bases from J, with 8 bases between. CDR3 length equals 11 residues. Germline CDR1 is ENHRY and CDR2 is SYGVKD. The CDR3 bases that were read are TGTGCCATCAGAGCTAGCGATGAG. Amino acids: CAIRASDE. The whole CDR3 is CAIRASDEQFF.

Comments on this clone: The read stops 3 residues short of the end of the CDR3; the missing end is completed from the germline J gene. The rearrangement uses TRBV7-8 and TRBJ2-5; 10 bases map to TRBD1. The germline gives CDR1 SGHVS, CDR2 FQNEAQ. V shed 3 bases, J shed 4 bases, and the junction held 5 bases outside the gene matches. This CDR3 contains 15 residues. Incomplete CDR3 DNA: TGTGCCAGCAGCTTTCGGGACAGGGGAGGAGAGACC. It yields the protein CASSFRDRGGET. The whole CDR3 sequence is CASSFRDRGGETQYF.

CDR3 DNA, as far as it was read: TGTGCCAGCAGCTTAGGAGCCTATGGC. This encodes CASSLGAYG. The complete CDR3 reads CASSLGAYGYTF. The rearrangement joins TRBV11-2 to TRBJ1-2; unclear D gene. The observed sequence ends 3 residues before the CDR3 terminus, with the missing tail filled in from the germline J gene. There are 12 residues in the CDR3. The V end was cut by 1 base, the J end by 4 bases, with 4 bases between. Germline V gene lookup returns CDR1 SGHAT and CDR2 FQNNGV.

Partial CDR3 DNA: TGTGCCAGCAGCTCGACAGGGAACTACGAG. As protein: CASSSTGNYE. The entire CDR3 sequence reads CASSSTGNYEQYF. The chain couples TRBV7-9 to TRBJ2-7; 7 bases fit TRBD1. Read coverage stops 3 residues before the CDR3 terminus; the germline J gene supplies the remainder. The V gene end was trimmed by 4 bases and the J gene end by 3 bases; junction bases not matched to a gene: 3. Germline loops: CDR1 SEHNR, CDR2 FQNEAQ (reference sequence). The CDR3 totals 13 residues.

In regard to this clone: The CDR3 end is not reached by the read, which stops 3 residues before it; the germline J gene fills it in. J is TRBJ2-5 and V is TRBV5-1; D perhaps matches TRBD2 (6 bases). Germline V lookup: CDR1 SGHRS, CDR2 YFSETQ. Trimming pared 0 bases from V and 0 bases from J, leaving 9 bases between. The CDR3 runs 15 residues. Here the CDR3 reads CASSLAPSDQETQYF. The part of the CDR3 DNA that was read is TGCGCCAGCAGCTTGGCGCCTAGCGACCAAGAGACC.

CDR3 residues: CATGSYNEQFF. The sequenced CDR3 bases are TGTGCTACAGGGAGTTACAATGAG. The chain joins TRBV19 to TRBJ2-1, with a tentative D call TRBD1 (6 bases). The read halts 3 residues ahead of the CDR3 end, with the missing end drawn from the germline J gene. In germline, CDR1 is LNHDA, CDR2 SQIVND (reference sequence). There are 11 residues in the CDR3.

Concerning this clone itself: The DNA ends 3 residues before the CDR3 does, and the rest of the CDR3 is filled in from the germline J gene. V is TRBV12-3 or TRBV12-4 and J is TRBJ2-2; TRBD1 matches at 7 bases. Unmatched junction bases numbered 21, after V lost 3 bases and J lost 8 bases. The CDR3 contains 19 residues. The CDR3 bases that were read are TGTGCCAGCAGTTTCATAGGACAGGACGAACTCGGTCGCTCAGGGGAG. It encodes CASSFIGQDELGRSGE. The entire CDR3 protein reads CASSFIGQDELGRSGELFF.

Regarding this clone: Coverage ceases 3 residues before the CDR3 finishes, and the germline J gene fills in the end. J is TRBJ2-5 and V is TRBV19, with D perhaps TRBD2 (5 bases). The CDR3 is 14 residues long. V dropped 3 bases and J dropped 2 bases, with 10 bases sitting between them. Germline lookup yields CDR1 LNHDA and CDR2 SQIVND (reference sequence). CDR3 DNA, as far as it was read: TGTGCCAGTAGTATGAATGCGGGTCAAGAGACC. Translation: CASSMNAGQET. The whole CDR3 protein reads CASSMNAGQETQYF.

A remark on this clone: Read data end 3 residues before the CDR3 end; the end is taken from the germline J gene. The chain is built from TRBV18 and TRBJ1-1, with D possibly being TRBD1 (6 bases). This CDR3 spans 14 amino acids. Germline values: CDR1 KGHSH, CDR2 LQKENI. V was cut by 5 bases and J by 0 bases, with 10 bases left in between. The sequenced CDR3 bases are TGTGCCAGCTCAACGGGACACATGAACACTGAA. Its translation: CASSTGHMNTE. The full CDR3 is CASSTGHMNTEAFF.

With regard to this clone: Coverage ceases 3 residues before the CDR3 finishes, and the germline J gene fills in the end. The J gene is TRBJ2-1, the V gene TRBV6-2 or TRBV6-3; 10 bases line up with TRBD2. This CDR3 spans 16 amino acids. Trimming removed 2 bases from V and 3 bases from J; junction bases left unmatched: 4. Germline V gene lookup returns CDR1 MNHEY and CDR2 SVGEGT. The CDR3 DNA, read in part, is TGTGCCAGCAGTTACGTAGCGGGAGGCGGCTACAATGAG. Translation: CASSYVAGGGYNE. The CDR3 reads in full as CASSYVAGGGYNEQFF.

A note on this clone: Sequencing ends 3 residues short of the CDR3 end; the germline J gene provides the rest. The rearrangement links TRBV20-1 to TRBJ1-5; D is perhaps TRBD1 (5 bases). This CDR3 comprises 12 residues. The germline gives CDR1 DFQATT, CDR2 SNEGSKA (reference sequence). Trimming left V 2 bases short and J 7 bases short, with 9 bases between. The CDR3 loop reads CSARQGFQPQHF. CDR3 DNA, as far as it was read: TGCAGTGCTAGACAGGGATTCCAGCCC.

The DNA read from the CDR3 is TGTGCCAGCTCCTCCGGACAGACCTCTGGAAACACC. Translating gives CASSSGQTSGNT. The complete CDR3 protein is CASSSGQTSGNTIYF. The chain is built from TRBV18 and TRBJ1-3; TRBD1 is a possible D gene (6 bases). The read finishes 3 residues shy of the CDR3 end, and the germline J gene is used to complete it. Germline CDR1 and CDR2: KGHSH and LQKENI. The V end lost 6 bases, the J end lost 0 bases, and 12 bases lay between the germline ends. The CDR3 runs 15 residues.

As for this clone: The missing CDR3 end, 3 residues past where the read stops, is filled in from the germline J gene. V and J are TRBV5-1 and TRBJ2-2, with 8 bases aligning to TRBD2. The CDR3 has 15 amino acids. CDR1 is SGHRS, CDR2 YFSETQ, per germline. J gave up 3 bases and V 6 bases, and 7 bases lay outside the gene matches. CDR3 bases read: TGCGCCAGCAAGGGAACTAGCGGTGACACCGGGGAG. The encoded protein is CASKGTSGDTGE. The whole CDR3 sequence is CASKGTSGDTGELFF.

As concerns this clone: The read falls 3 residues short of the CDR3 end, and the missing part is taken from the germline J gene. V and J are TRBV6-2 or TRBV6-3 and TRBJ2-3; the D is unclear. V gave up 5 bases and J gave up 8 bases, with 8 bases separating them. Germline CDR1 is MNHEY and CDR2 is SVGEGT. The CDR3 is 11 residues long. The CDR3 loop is CASSPEGTQYF. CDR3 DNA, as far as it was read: TGTGCCAGCAGTCCCGAAGGTACG.

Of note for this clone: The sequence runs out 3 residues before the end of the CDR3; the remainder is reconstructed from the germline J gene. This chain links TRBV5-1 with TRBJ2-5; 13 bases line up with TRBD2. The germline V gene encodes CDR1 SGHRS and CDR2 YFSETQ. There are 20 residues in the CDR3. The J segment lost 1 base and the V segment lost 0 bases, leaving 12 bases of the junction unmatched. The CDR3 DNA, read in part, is TGCGCCAGCAGCTTGGGCGGACTAGCGGGAGCCAAAGGGGCCCAAGAGACC. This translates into CASSLGGLAGAKGAQET. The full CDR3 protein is CASSLGGLAGAKGAQETQYF.

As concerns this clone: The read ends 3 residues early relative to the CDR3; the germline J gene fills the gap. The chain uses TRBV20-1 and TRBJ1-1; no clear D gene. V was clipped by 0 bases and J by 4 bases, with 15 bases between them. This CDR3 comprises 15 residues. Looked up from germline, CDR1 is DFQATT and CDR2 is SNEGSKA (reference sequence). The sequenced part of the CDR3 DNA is TGCAGTGCTAGAGAGTTTCAACGGGCGGGCACTGAA. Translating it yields CSAREFQRAGTE. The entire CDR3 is CSAREFQRAGTEAFF.